Each of the 21 T cell receptor beta chains below was sequenced from the same sample in a study of blood T cell repertoires in COVID-19. The assay was immunoSEQ multiplex PCR, and TCRdb's table has in-frame clones only and misses some. The sample lists roughly 220,000 clones, around 81% occurring once. Sequences were obtained from peripheral blood. The source is a woman between 55 and 75 years old with acute or convalescent COVID-19.

The chain has TRBV10-3 and TRBJ1-6, with D perhaps TRBD1 (5 bases). V dropped 6 bases and J dropped 7 bases, with 16 bases sitting between them. CDR3 size: 15 residues. Germline loops: CDR1 ENHRY, CDR2 SYGVKD. The CDR3 loop is CAIRTRDTTNSPLHF. The DNA for the CDR3 is TGTGCCATCAGGACCAGGGATACTACCAATTCACCCCTCCACTTT.

V usage is TRBV28 and J usage is TRBJ1-1; D call uncertain. V was cut by 3 bases and J by 6 bases, with 8 bases left in between. The germline gives CDR1 MDHEN, CDR2 SYDVKM. The CDR3 has 12 amino acids. Here the CDR3 reads CASSFIRSEAFF. The CDR3, as DNA: TGTGCCAGCAGTTTTATCCGTTCTGAAGCTTTCTTT.

The V and J genes are TRBV7-9 and TRBJ1-3, with D perhaps matching TRBD1 (5 bases). Trimming stripped 5 bases from V and 1 base from J, with 9 bases between. CDR1 is SEHNR and CDR2 is FQNEAQ in the germline V gene (reference sequence). CDR3 length: 14 amino acids. CDR3 amino acids: CASSQGRSGNTIYF. The CDR3 DNA is TGTGCCAGCAGCCAGGGCCGTTCTGGAAACACCATATATTTT. The full variable domain, in which reference TRBV7-9 and TRBJ1-3 provide the parts outside the CDR3, is DTGVSQNPRHKITKRGQNVTFRCDPISEHNRLYWYRQTLGQGPEFLTYFQNEAQLEKSRLLSDRFSAERPKGSFSTLEIQRTEQGDSAMYLCASSQGRSGNTIYFGEGSWLTVV.

In the case of this clone: An end of the junction does not agree with germline; a read error may underlie this. The chain employs TRBV11-1 and TRBJ1-2; D is uncertain. This CDR3 is 13 amino acids long. Looked up from germline, CDR1 is SGHAT and CDR2 is FQDESV (reference sequence). As DNA, the CDR3 is TGTGCCAGCAGCCCTCGGGTGGCAACCTACTCTTCCTTC. It is translated as CASSPRVATYSSF.

This chain links TRBV2 with TRBJ2-2, with a tentative D call TRBD2 (5 bases). There are 16 residues in the CDR3. V was cut by 5 bases and J by 4 bases, with 17 bases left in between. Germline assignment: CDR1 SNHLY and CDR2 FYNNEI. CDR3 region: CASSPLAPVGTGELFF. DNA for the CDR3: TGTGCCAGCAGTCCCCTAGCTCCGGTTGGCACCGGGGAGCTGTTTTTT.

The rearrangement links TRBV19 to TRBJ2-3; 9 bases match TRBD1. This CDR3 region has 18 residues. The junction had 13 bases not matched to a gene; V was cut back by 3 bases and J by 3 bases. The germline CDR1 and CDR2 sequences are LNHDA and SQIVND (reference sequence). This CDR3 is CASSISRWGTGLTDTQYF. DNA for the CDR3: TGTGCCAGTAGTATCAGCCGATGGGGGACAGGGTTGACAGATACGCAGTATTTT.

The J gene is TRBJ1-6, the V gene TRBV4-3; a possible D gene is TRBD1 (5 bases). CDR1 is LGHNA and CDR2 is YSLEER in the germline V gene. This CDR3 has 15 amino acids. The V gene lost 3 bases and the J gene lost 6 bases, with 12 bases spanning the gap. The DNA of the CDR3 is TGCGCCAGCAGCCACCGCAGGGAGGTTAATTCACCCCTCCACTTT. It codes for CASSHRREVNSPLHF.

The genes are TRBV27 and TRBJ1-2, with TRBD1 matching over 10 bases. Germline CDR1 and CDR2: MNHEY and SMNVEV (reference sequence). The CDR3 length is 16 residues. V trimming: 2 bases; J trimming: 6 bases; junction bases outside the gene matches: 9. The CDR3, as DNA: TGTGCCAGCAGTTTAAGAGGTGCCGGGACAGGGGATGGCTACACCTTC. Its protein product is CASSLRGAGTGDGYTF.

Notes on this clone: The same CDR3 can be traced to other DNA sequences in this sample. This chain uses TRBV12-3 or TRBV12-4 with TRBJ2-1, with 7 bases lining up with TRBD1. This CDR3 spans 13 amino acids. V was clipped by 4 bases and J by 4 bases; unmatched bases: 1. The CDR3 coding sequence is TGTGCCAGCAGTTCGGGACAGTACAATGAGCAGTTCTTC. This translates into CASSSGQYNEQFF.

The chain couples TRBV10-3 to TRBJ1-2, with TRBD1 identical over 10 bases. This CDR3 is 13 amino acids long. CDR1 ENHRY and CDR2 SYGVKD come from the germline V gene. V trimming: 6 bases; J trimming: 6 bases; junction bases outside the gene matches: 4. The CDR3 DNA is TGTGCCATCAGGCAGGGGACAGGGGATGGCTACACCTTC. Translation gives CAIRQGTGDGYTF.

This sequence joins TRBV28 and TRBJ2-2; TRBD2 agrees at 8 bases. CDR1 and CDR2 from the germline V gene are MDHEN and SYDVKM. Unmatched junction bases numbered 4, after V lost 5 bases and J lost 2 bases. The CDR3 runs to 15 residues. The chain's CDR3 is CASSPGGLNTGELFF. The DNA of the CDR3 is TGTGCCAGCAGTCCGGGGGGGCTTAACACCGGGGAGCTGTTTTTT.

The V and J genes are TRBV4-3 and TRBJ1-6; D might be TRBD1 (6 bases). The CDR3 length is 19 residues. Germline CDR1 and CDR2: LGHNA and YSLEER. Trimming stripped 0 bases from V and 9 bases from J, with 24 bases between. The CDR3 protein is CASSQDWGAGRGTRSPLHF. CDR3 bases: TGCGCCAGCAGCCAAGATTGGGGGGCGGGGAGGGGGACCCGTTCACCCCTCCACTTT.

This chain links TRBV5-6 with TRBJ1-2; maybe TRBD1 (5 bases). Germline V gene sequence: CDR1 SGHDT, CDR2 YYEEEE. This CDR3 has 14 residues. V lost 3 bases, J lost 8 bases, and 17 bases lay in between. CDR3 in DNA: TGTGCCAGCAGCTCGTTGACAGTAAGAGAGGGCTACACCTTC. This translates into CASSSLTVREGYTF.

This clone has just a few counts. The chain couples TRBV2 to TRBJ1-1; a weak D match, TRBD1 (5 bases). The CDR3 loop spans 13 amino acids. The germline gives CDR1 SNHLY, CDR2 FYNNEI. V shed 8 bases and J shed 7 bases, with 17 bases lying between them. The CDR3 nucleotides are TGTGCCAGCGGGGTTTGGGGCGTCGGTGAAGCTTTCTTT. It translates to CASGVWGVGEAFF.

This clone has just one count. V and J are TRBV2 and TRBJ2-7; a weak D match, TRBD2 (5 bases). The CDR3 is 15 residues long. Germline-derived CDR1 and CDR2 are SNHLY and FYNNEI. V lost 2 bases and J 0 bases, leaving 11 bases between the germline ends. The CDR3 is CASSELAQISYEQYF. The CDR3 nucleotides are TGTGCCAGCAGTGAACTAGCACAAATCTCCTACGAGCAGTACTTC.

The rearrangement uses TRBV9 and TRBJ2-3; 9 bases align to TRBD2. Germline V gene data show CDR1 as SGDLS and CDR2 as YYNGEE. CDR3 length equals 17 residues. V gave up 0 bases and J gave up 2 bases; unmatched junction bases: 7. This chain's CDR3 is CASSVGVAGANTDTQYF. The CDR3, as DNA: TGTGCCAGCAGCGTAGGCGTAGCGGGGGCCAACACAGATACGCAGTATTTT.

This sequence joins TRBV5-4 and TRBJ2-5, with TRBD2 matching over 7 bases. The CDR3 is made up of 15 amino acids. Unmatched junction bases numbered 5, after V lost 1 base and J lost 2 bases. Germline V gene data show CDR1 as SGHNT and CDR2 as YYREEE (reference sequence). DNA of the CDR3: TGTGCCAGCAGCTTGCCGCGGGGGTCGCAAGAGACCCAGTACTTC. Its protein is CASSLPRGSQETQYF. The whole variable domain, filled in from reference TRBV5-4 and TRBJ2-5, reads ETGVTQSPTHLIKTRGQQVTLRCSSQSGHNTVSWYQQALGQGPQFIFQYYREEENGRGNFPPRFSGLQFPNYSSELNVNALELDDSALYLCASSLPRGSQETQYFGPGTRLLVL.

This clone was detected a few times. The chain recombines TRBV5-1 with TRBJ1-1, with 8 bases that match TRBD1. Germline V gives CDR1 SGHRS, CDR2 YFSETQ. The V segment lost 0 bases and the J segment 10 bases; nucleotides outside the gene matches: 8. This CDR3 region has 14 residues. The CDR3 nucleotides are TGCGCCAGCAGCTTGGCGGACAGGGTGGGGGGAGCTTTCTTT. Residues: CASSLADRVGGAFF.

This clone showed up just a few times. The chain carries TRBV7-9 and TRBJ1-2; D not resolved. Trimming cost V 5 bases and J 4 bases, with 11 bases left between them. Germline V gene sequence: CDR1 SEHNR, CDR2 FQNEAQ (reference sequence). There are 13 residues in the CDR3. The CDR3 sequence: CASSQNGGYGYTF. Here the CDR3 DNA reads TGTGCCAGCAGCCAGAACGGAGGCTATGGCTACACCTTC.

The chain has TRBV4-3 and TRBJ2-7, with a tentative D call TRBD1 (6 bases). The CDR3 runs 14 residues. Trimming pared 1 base from V and 5 bases from J, leaving 12 bases between. CDR1 is LGHNA, CDR2 YSLEER, per germline. The CDR3 DNA reads as TGCGCCAGCAGCCAAGGAACGGGACACCACGAGCAGTACTTC. Translating gives CASSQGTGHHEQYF.

V usage is TRBV7-6 and J usage is TRBJ2-7; TRBD2 matches at 14 bases. The CDR3 runs to 19 residues. Germline CDR1 SGHVS, CDR2 FNYEAQ. The V and J ends lost 3 bases and 5 bases, in that order; junction bases with no gene match: 15. CDR3 coding DNA: TGTGCCAGCAGCTTTGCTTCGGGACTAGCGGGGGACCCTCCCCACGAGCAGTACTTC. It translates to CASSFASGLAGDPPHEQYF.